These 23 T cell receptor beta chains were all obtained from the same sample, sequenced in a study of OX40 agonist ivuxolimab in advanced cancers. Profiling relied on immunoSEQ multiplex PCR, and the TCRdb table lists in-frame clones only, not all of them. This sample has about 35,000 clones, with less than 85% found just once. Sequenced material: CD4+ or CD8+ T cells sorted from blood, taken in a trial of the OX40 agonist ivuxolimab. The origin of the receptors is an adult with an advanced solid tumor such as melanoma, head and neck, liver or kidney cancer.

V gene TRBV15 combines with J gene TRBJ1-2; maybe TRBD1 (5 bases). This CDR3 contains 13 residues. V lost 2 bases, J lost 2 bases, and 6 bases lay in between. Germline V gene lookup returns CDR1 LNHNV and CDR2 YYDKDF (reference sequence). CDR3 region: CATSRRDNYGYTF. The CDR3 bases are TGTGCCACCAGCAGAAGGGACAACTATGGCTACACCTTC.

CDR3 protein: CAIKAGGAYNEQFF. The DNA for the CDR3 is TGTGCCATCAAAGCAGGGGGCGCCTACAATGAGCAGTTCTTC. The chain combines TRBV10-3 with TRBJ2-1; 8 bases align to TRBD1. Looked up from germline, CDR1 is ENHRY and CDR2 is SYGVKD. CDR3 length: 14 amino acids. J was trimmed by 2 bases and V by 7 bases; bases with no gene match: 4.

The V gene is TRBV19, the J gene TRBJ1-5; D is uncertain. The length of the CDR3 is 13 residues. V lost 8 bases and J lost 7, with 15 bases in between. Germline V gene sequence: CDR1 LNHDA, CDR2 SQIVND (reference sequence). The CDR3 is CASDTGGIQPQHF. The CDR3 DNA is TGTGCCAGTGACACGGGAGGAATCCAGCCCCAGCATTTT.

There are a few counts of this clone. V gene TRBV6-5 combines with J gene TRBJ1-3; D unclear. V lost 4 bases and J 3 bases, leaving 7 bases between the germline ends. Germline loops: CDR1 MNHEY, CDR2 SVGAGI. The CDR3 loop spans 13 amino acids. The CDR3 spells CASSFLSGNTIYF. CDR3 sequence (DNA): TGTGCCAGCAGTTTCCTCAGTGGAAACACCATATATTTT.

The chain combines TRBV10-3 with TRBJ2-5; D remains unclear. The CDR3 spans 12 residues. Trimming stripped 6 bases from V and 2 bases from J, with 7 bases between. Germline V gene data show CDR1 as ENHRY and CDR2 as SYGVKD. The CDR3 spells CAISTDQETQYF. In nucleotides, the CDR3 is TGTGCCATCAGCACAGATCAAGAGACCCAGTACTTC.

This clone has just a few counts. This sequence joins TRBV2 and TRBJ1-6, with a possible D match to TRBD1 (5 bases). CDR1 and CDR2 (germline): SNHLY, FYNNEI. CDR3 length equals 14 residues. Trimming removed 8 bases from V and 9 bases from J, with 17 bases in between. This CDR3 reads CASSSEGSPSPLHF. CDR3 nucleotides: TGTGCCAGCTCTTCTGAGGGGTCACCTTCACCCCTCCACTTT.

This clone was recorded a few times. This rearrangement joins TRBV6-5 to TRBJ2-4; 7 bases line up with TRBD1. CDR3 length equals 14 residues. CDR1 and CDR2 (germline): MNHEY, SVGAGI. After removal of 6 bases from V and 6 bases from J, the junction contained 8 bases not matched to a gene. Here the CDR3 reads CASSRDRVGNIQYF. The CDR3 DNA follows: TGTGCCAGCAGCCGCGACAGGGTGGGAAACATTCAGTACTTC.

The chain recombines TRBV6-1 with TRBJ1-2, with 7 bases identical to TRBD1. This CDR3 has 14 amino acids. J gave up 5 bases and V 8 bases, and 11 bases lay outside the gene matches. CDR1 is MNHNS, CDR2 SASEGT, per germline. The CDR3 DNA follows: TGTGCCAGCGCGGGGAGACAGGGATGGTATGGCTACACCTTC. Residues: CASAGRQGWYGYTF.

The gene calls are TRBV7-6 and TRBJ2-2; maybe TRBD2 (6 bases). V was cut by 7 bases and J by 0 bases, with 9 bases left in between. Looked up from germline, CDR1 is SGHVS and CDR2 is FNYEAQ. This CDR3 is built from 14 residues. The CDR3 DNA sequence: TGTGCCAGCAAGGAGGGTCCGAACACCGGGGAGCTGTTTTTT. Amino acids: CASKEGPNTGELFF. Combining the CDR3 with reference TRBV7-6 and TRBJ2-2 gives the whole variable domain GAGVSQSPRYKVTKRGQDVALRCDPISGHVSLYWYRQALGQGPEFLTYFNYEAQQDKSGLPNDRFSAERPEGSISTLTIQRTEQRDSAMYRCASKEGPNTGELFFGEGSRLTVL.

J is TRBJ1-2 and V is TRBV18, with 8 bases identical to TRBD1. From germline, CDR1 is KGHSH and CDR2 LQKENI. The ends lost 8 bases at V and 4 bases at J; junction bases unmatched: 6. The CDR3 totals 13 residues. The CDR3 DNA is TGTGCCAGCACCGACAGGGGCGCCTATGGCTACACCTTC. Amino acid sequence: CASTDRGAYGYTF. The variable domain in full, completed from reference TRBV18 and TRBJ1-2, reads NAGVMQNPRHLVRRRGQEARLRCSPMKGHSHVYWYRQLPEEGLKFMVYLQKENIIDESGMPKERFSAEFPKEGPSILRIQQVVRGDSAAYFCASTDRGAYGYTFGSGTRLTVV.

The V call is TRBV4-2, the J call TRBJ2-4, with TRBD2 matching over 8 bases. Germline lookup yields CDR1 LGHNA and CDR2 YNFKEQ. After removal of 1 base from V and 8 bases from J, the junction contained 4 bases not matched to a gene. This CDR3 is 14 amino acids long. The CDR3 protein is CASSQVGTSDIQYF. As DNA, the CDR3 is TGTGCCAGCAGCCAAGTGGGGACTAGTGACATTCAGTACTTC.

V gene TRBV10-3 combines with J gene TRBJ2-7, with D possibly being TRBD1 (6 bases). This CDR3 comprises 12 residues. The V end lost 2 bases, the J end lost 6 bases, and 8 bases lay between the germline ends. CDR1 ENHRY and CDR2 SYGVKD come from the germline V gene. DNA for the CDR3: TGTGCCATCAGTGAGGACAGGTCCGAGCAGTACTTC. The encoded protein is CAISEDRSEQYF.

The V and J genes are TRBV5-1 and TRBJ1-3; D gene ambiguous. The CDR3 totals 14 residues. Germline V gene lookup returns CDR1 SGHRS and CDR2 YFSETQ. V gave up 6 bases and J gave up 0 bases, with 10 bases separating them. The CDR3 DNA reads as TGCGCCAGCAAGGACGGGAGCTCTGGAAACACCATATATTTT. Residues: CASKDGSSGNTIYF.

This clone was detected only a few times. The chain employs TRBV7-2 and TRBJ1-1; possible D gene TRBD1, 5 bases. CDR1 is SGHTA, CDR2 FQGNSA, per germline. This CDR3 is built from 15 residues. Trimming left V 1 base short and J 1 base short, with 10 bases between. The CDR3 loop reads CASSLVGGKNTEAFF. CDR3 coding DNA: TGTGCCAGCAGCTTAGTGGGGGGAAAGAACACTGAAGCTTTCTTT.

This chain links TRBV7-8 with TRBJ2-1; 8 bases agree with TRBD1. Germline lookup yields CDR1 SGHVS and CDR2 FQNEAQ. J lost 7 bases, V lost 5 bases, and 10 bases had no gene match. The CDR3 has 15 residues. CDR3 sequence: CASSHWTGFGNEQFF. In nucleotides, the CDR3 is TGTGCCAGCAGCCACTGGACAGGGTTTGGGAATGAGCAGTTCTTC.

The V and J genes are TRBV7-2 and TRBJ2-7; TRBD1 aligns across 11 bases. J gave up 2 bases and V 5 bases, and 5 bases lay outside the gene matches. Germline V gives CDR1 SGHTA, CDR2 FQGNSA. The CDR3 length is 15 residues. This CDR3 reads CASSPGTGGPYEQYF. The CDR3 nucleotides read TGTGCCAGCAGCCCCGGGACAGGGGGGCCCTACGAGCAGTACTTC.

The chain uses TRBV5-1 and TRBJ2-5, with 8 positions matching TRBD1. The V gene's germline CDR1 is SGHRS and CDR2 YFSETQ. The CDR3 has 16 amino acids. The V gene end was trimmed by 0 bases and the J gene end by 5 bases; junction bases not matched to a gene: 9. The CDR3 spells CASSLAGQAPFETQYF. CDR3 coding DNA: TGCGCCAGCAGCTTGGCGGGACAGGCCCCTTTTGAGACCCAGTACTTC. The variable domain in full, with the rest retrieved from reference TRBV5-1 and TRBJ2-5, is KAGVTQTPRYLIKTRGQQVTLSCSPISGHRSVSWYQQTPGQGLQFLFEYFSETQRNKGNFPGRFSGRQFSNSRSEMNVSTLELGDSALYLCASSLAGQAPFETQYFGPGTRLLVL.

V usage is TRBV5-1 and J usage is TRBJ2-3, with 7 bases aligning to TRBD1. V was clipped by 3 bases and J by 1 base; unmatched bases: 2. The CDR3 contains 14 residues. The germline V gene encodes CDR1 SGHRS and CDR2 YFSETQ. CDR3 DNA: TGCGCCAGCAGCTCCGGGACAGGCACAGATACGCAGTATTTT. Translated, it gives CASSSGTGTDTQYF.

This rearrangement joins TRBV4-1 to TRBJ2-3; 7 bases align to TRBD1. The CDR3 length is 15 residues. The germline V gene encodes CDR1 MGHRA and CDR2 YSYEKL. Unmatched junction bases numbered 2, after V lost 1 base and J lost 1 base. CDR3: CASSQGQGGTDTQYF. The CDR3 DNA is TGCGCCAGCAGCCAAGGGCAGGGGGGCACAGATACGCAGTATTTT.

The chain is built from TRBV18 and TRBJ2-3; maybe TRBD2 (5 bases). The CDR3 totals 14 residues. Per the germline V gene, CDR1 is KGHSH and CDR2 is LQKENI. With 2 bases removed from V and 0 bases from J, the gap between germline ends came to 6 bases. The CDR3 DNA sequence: TGTGCCAGCTCACCAAGGACTAGCACAGATACGCAGTATTTT. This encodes CASSPRTSTDTQYF. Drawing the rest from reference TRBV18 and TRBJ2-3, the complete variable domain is NAGVMQNPRHLVRRRGQEARLRCSPMKGHSHVYWYRQLPEEGLKFMVYLQKENIIDESGMPKERFSAEFPKEGPSILRIQQVVRGDSAAYFCASSPRTSTDTQYFGPGTRLTVL.

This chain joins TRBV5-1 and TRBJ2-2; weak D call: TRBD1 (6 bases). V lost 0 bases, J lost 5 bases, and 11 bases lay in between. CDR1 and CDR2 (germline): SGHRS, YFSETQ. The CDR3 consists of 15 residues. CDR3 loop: CASSLEGRGTGELFF. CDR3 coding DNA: TGCGCCAGCAGCTTGGAAGGCAGGGGAACCGGGGAGCTGTTTTTT.

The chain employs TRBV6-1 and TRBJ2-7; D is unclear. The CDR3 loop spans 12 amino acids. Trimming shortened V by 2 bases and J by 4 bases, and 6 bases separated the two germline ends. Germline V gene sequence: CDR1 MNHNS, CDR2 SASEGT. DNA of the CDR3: TGTGCCAGCAGTGAATCGAGGTACGAGCAGTACTTC. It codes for CASSESRYEQYF.

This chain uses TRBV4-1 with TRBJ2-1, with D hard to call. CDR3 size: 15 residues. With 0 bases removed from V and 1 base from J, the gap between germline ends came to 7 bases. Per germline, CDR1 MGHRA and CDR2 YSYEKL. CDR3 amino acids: CASSQEGSSYNEQFF. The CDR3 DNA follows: TGCGCCAGCAGCCAAGAGGGGTCTTCCTACAATGAGCAGTTCTTC.